The 11 T cell receptor beta chains below all came from one sample that was sequenced in a study of blood T cell repertoires in COVID-19. Here immunoSEQ multiplex PCR was the method, and the copy in TCRdb shows in-frame clones only, minus some. The data hold more than 250,000 clones, with about 89% observed a single time. Sequenced: PBMCs or T cells enriched from blood (not recorded which). The receptors originated from a woman aged 25 to 45 who had recovered from COVID-19.

The chain links TRBV4-1 to TRBJ2-2; 7 bases agree with TRBD1. Trimming removed 5 bases from V and 5 bases from J; junction bases left unmatched: 5. This CDR3 contains 14 residues. The germline V gene encodes CDR1 MGHRA and CDR2 YSYEKL. This CDR3 reads CASSYSGGTGELFF. The CDR3 DNA sequence: TGCGCCAGCAGCTATTCAGGGGGAACCGGGGAGCTGTTTTTT.

The DNA of the CDR3 is TGTGCCAGCAGGCCCCCGGGAGGCACTGAAGCTTTCTTT. Translation gives CASRPPGGTEAFF. The chain carries TRBV6-5 and TRBJ1-1; D is unclear. The V gene lost 6 bases and the J gene lost 4 bases, with 12 bases spanning the gap. The V gene's germline CDR1 is MNHEY and CDR2 SVGAGI. This CDR3 comprises 13 residues.

This rearrangement joins TRBV5-1 to TRBJ1-2; D is unclear. Germline V gives CDR1 SGHRS, CDR2 YFSETQ. The V gene lost 0 bases and the J gene lost 3 bases, with 6 bases spanning the gap. This CDR3 is 13 amino acids long. The CDR3, as DNA: TGCGCCAGCAGCTTGGCCCCGGACTATGGCTACACCTTC. This gives the protein CASSLAPDYGYTF.

The V and J genes are TRBV6-2 or TRBV6-3 and TRBJ1-5; D gene uncertain. The CDR3 length is 14 residues. V was clipped by 2 bases and J by 6 bases, with 11 bases between them. Germline loops: CDR1 MNHEY, CDR2 SVGEGT. The CDR3 reads CASSYTARTQPQHF. DNA of the CDR3: TGTGCCAGCAGTTACACAGCCCGCACTCAGCCCCAGCATTTT.

The chain combines TRBV11-2 with TRBJ1-2, with TRBD1 matching 8 bases. The V gene's germline CDR1 is SGHAT and CDR2 FQNNGV. V gave up 4 bases and J gave up 2 bases; unmatched junction bases: 9. CDR3 size: 16 residues. CDR3 region: CASSSLNRGDNYGYTF. The DNA for the CDR3 is TGTGCCAGCAGCTCCCTCAACAGGGGGGACAACTATGGCTACACCTTC. Full variable domain (remainder filled in from reference TRBV11-2 and TRBJ1-2): EAGVAQSPRYKIIEKRQSVAFWCNPISGHATLYWYQQILGQGPKLLIQFQNNGVVDDSQLPKDRFSAERLKGVDSTLKIQPAKLEDSAVYLCASSSLNRGDNYGYTFGSGTRLTVV.

V usage is TRBV12-3 or TRBV12-4 and J usage is TRBJ1-5, with D maybe TRBD1 (5 bases). With 11 bases removed from V and 4 bases from J, the gap between germline ends came to 12 bases. The CDR3 has 12 residues. Here the CDR3 DNA reads TGTGCCTCCAGCAGGGTAAATCAGCCCCAGCATTTT. Protein sequence: CASSRVNQPQHF.

This chain connects TRBV2 to TRBJ1-5; 11 nucleotides align to TRBD1. The trim removed 5 bases at V and 11 bases at J, leaving 11 bases unmatched. CDR3 size: 15 residues. From germline, CDR1 is SNHLY and CDR2 FYNNEI. The CDR3 loop reads CASSNGQGAQGSQHF. Written as DNA, the CDR3 is TGTGCCAGCAGTAACGGACAGGGGGCGCAGGGGTCCCAGCATTTT.

V usage is TRBV7-3 and J usage is TRBJ2-5; TRBD2 agrees at 10 bases. The CDR3 spans 17 residues. The germline CDR1 and CDR2 sequences are SGHTA and FQGTGA. Trimming took 0 bases from V and 2 from J; bases not matched to a gene: 6. The CDR3 DNA is TGTGCCAGCAGCTTAACGGGGCCTAGCGGGGGACAAGAGACCCAGTACTTC. Protein: CASSLTGPSGGQETQYF. Full variable domain (missing parts from reference TRBV7-3 and TRBJ2-5): GAGVSQTPSNKVTEKGKYVELRCDPISGHTALYWYRQSLGQGPEFLIYFQGTGAADDSGLPNDRFFAVRPEGSVSTLKIQRTERGDSAVYLCASSLTGPSGGQETQYFGPGTRLLVL.

V gene TRBV5-5 combines with J gene TRBJ1-1; D perhaps matches TRBD1 (5 bases). This CDR3 has 14 amino acids. Germline CDR1 is SGHKS and CDR2 is YYEKEE (reference sequence). V was cut by 1 base and J by 4 bases, with 11 bases left in between. The CDR3 region is CASSLLGVITEAFF. Here the CDR3 DNA reads TGTGCCAGCAGCTTGTTAGGGGTCATCACTGAAGCTTTCTTT. Complete variable domain (other parts from reference TRBV5-5 and TRBJ1-1): DAGVTQSPTHLIKTRGQQVTLRCSPISGHKSVSWYQQVLGQGPQFIFQYYEKEERGRGNFPDRFSARQFPNYSSELNVNALLLGDSALYLCASSLLGVITEAFFGQGTRLTVV.

The rearrangement joins TRBV5-8 to TRBJ1-3; 7 bases fit TRBD1. This CDR3 spans 15 amino acids. V lost 2 bases, J lost 8 bases, and 10 bases stayed unmatched. Germline-derived CDR1 and CDR2 are SGHTS and YDEGEE. Written as DNA, the CDR3 is TGTGCCAGCAGCTTCCTAGGGACAGCCGACGACACCATATATTTT. It yields the protein CASSFLGTADDTIYF.

V usage is TRBV30 and J usage is TRBJ1-6, with TRBD1 identical over 10 bases. The germline V gene has CDR1 GTSNPN and CDR2 SVGIG (reference sequence). This CDR3 region has 14 residues. The V and J ends lost 3 bases and 8 bases, in that order; junction bases with no gene match: 4. Written as DNA, the CDR3 is TGTGCCTGGAGGACAGGGGGCAGAGATTCACCCCTCCACTTT. Amino acids: CAWRTGGRDSPLHF.